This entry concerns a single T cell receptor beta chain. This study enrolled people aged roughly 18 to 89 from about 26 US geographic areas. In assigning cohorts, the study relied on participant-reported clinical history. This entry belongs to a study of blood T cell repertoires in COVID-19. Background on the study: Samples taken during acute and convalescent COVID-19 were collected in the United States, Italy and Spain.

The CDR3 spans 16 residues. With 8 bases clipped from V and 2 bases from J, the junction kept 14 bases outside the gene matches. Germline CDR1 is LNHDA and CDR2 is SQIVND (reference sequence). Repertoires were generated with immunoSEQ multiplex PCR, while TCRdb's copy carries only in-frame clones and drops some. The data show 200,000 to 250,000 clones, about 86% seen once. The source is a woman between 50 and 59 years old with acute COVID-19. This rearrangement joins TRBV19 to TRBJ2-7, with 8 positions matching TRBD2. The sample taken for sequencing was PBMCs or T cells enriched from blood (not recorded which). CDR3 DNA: TGTGCCAGTTGCCCTATCGGCACTAGCGGAACCTACGAGCAGTACTTC. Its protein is CASCPIGTSGTYEQYF. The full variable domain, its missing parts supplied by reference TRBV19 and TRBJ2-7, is DGGITQSPKYLFRKEGQNVTLSCEQNLNHDAMYWYRQDPGQGLRLIYYSQIVNDFQKGDIAEGYSVSREKKESFPLTVTSAQKNPTAFYLCASCPIGTSGTYEQYFGPGTRLTVT.